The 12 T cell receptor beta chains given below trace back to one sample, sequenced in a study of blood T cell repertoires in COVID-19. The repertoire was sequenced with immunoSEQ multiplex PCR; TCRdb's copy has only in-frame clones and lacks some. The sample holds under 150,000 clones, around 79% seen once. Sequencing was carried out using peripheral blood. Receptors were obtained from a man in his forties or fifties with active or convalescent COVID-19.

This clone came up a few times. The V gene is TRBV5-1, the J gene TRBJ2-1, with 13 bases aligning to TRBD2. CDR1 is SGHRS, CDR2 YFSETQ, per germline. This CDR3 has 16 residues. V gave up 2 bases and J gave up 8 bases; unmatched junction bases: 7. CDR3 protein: CASSFAGLAGTDEQFF. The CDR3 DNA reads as TGCGCCAGCAGCTTTGCGGGACTAGCGGGAACGGATGAGCAGTTCTTC. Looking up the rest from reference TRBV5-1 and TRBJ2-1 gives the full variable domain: KAGVTQTPRYLIKTRGQQVTLSCSPISGHRSVSWYQQTPGQGLQFLFEYFSETQRNKGNFPGRFSGRQFSNSRSEMNVSTLELGDSALYLCASSFAGLAGTDEQFFGPGTRLTVL.

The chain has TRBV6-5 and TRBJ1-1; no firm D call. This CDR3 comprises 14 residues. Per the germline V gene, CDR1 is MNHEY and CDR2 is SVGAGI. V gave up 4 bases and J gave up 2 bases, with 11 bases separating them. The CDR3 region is CASSFGQANTEAFF. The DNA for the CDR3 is TGTGCCAGCAGTTTTGGCCAGGCCAACACTGAAGCTTTCTTT.

The DNA of the CDR3 is TGTGCCAGCACCCCCCTCAGGCAGCTTAACTATGGCTACACCTTC. This translates into CASTPLRQLNYGYTF. The chain joins TRBV6-5 to TRBJ1-2; D unresolved. CDR3 length: 15 amino acids. V gave up 7 bases and J gave up 1 base, with 16 bases separating them. The germline gives CDR1 MNHEY, CDR2 SVGAGI.

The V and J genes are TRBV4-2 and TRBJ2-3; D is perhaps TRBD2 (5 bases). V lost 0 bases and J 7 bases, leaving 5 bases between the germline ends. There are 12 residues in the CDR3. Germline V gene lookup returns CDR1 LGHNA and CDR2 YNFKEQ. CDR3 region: CASSQDGNTQYF. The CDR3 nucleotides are TGTGCCAGCAGCCAAGACGGGAATACGCAGTATTTT.

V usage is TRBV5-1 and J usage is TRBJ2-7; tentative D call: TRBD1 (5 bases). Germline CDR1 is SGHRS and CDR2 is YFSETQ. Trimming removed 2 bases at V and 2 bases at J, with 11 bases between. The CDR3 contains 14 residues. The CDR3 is CASSFSGNAYEQYF. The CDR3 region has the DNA TGCGCCAGCAGCTTTTCAGGGAATGCCTACGAGCAGTACTTC.

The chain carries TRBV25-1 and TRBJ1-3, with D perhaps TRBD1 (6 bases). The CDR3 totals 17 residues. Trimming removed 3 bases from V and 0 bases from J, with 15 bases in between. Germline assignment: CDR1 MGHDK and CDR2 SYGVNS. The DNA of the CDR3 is TGTGCCAGCAGTGATCCGGGACACATCTACTCTGGAAACACCATATATTTT. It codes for CASSDPGHIYSGNTIYF.

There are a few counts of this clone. The CDR3 sequence is CASSSRVGVNEQFF. CDR3 coding DNA: TGTGCCAGCAGTTCCCGGGTAGGGGTCAATGAGCAGTTCTTC. This rearrangement joins TRBV7-9 to TRBJ2-1; the D gene is possibly TRBD1 (5 bases). Looked up from germline, CDR1 is SEHNR and CDR2 is FQNEAQ (reference sequence). CDR3 length: 14 amino acids. V was clipped by 6 bases and J by 6 bases, with 15 bases between them. The complete variable domain, with remaining parts taken from reference TRBV7-9 and TRBJ2-1, reads DTGVSQNPRHKITKRGQNVTFRCDPISEHNRLYWYRQTLGQGPEFLTYFQNEAQLEKSRLLSDRFSAERPKGSFSTLEIQRTEQGDSAMYLCASSSRVGVNEQFFGPGTRLTVL.

CDR3 nucleotides: TGTGCAAGTCGCTCCAGCCGGGACTTAGGGGCCCTCTGGGGATACGAGCAGTACTTC. Its translation: CASRSSRDLGALWGYEQYF. V gene TRBV12-2 combines with J gene TRBJ2-7; the D segment call TRBD2 is taken from the table without a DNA check. TRBV12-2 is listed as a pseudogene. CDR3 size: 19 residues.

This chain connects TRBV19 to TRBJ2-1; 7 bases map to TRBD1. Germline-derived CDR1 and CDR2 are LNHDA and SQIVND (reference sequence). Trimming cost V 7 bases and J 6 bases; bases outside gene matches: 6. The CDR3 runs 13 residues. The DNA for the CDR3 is TGTGCCAGTAATAAGGGGGCTATCAATGAGCAGTTCTTC. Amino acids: CASNKGAINEQFF.

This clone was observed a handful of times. This chain's CDR3 is CASSRQVPNSNQPQHF. CDR3 DNA: TGTGCCAGTAGTAGACAGGTACCGAATAGCAATCAGCCCCAGCATTTT. The chain links TRBV19 to TRBJ1-5; tentatively, D is TRBD1 (6 bases). This CDR3 has 16 residues. The ends were cut back, 4 bases at V and 0 bases at J, with 13 bases in the middle. Germline V CDR1 and CDR2: LNHDA, SQIVND (reference sequence).

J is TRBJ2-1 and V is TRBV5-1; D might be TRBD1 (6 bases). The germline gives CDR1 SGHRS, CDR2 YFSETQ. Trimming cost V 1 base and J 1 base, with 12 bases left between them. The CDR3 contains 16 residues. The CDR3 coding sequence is TGCGCCAGCAGCTTGTTAGGGCAGGGGTCCTACAATGAGCAGTTCTTC. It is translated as CASSLLGQGSYNEQFF.

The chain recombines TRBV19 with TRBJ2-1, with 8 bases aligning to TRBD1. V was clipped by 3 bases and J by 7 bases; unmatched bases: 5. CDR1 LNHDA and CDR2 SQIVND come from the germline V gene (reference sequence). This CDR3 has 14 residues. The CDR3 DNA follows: TGTGCCAGTAGTATTCGGACAGGGAGGAATGAGCAGTTCTTC. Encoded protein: CASSIRTGRNEQFF.